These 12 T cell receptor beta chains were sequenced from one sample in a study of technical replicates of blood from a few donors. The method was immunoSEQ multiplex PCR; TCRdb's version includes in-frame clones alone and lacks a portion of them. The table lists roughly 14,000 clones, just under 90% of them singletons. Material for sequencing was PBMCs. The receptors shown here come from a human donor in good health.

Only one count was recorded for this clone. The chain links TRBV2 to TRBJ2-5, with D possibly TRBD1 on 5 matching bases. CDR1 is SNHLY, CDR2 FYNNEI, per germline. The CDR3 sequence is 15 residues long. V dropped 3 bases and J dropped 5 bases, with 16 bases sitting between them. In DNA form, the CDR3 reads TGTGCCAGCAGTGACGGTTACAGGCCGAGGGAGACCCAGTACTTC. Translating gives CASSDGYRPRETQYF.

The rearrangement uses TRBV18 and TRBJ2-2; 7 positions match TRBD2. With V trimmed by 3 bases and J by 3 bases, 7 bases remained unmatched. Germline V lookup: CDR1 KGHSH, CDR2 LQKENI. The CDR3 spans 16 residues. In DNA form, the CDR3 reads TGTGCCAGCTCACCTTACCGGGAGGCCCACACCGGGGAGCTGTTTTTT. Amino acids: CASSPYREAHTGELFF.

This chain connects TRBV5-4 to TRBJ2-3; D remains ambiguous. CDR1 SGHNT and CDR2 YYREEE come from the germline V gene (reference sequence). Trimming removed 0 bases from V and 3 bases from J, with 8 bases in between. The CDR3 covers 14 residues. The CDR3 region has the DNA TGTGCCAGCAGCTTGGGACTGGAAACAGATACGCAGTATTTT. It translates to CASSLGLETDTQYF.

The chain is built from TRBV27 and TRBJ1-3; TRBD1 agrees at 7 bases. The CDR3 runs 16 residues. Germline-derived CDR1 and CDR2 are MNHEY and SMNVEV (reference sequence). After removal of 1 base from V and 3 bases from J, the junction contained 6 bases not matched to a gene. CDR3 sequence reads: CASSLYGQGGGNTIYF. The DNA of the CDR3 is TGTGCCAGCAGTTTATATGGGCAGGGGGGTGGAAACACCATATATTTT.

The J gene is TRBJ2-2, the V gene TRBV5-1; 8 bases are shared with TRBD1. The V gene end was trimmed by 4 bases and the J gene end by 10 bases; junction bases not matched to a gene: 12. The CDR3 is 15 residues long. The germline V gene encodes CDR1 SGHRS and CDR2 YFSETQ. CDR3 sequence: CASSRTGRTEQELFF. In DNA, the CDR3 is TGCGCCAGCAGCAGGACAGGGCGTACTGAACAGGAGCTGTTTTTT.

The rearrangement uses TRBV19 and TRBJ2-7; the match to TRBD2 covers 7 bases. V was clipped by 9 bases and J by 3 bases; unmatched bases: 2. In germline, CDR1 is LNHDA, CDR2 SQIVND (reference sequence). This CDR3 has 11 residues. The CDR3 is CASGTNYEQYF. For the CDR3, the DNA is TGTGCCAGCGGGACTAACTACGAGCAGTACTTC.

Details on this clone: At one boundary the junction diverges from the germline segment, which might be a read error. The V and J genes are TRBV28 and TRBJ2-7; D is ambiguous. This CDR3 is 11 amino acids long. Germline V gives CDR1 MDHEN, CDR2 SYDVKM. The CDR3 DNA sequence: TGTGCCAGCAGTTTCTCCTTCGAGCAGTACTTC. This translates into CASSFSFEQYF. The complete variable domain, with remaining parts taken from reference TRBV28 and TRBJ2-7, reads DVKVTQSSRYLVKRTGEKVFLECVQDMDHENMFWYRQDPGLGLRLIYFSYDVKMKEKGDIPEGYSVSREKKERFSLILESASTNQTSMYLCASSFSFEQYFGPGTRLTVT.

CDR3 nucleotide sequence: TGTGCCAGTAGTATAGAGGGGGGATATAGCAATCAGCCCCAGCATTTT. Translated, it gives CASSIEGGYSNQPQHF. This chain joins TRBV19 and TRBJ1-5; TRBD1 might be the D (5 bases). The CDR3 consists of 16 residues. Germline CDR1 and CDR2: LNHDA and SQIVND (reference sequence). The V end lost 0 bases, the J end lost 0 bases, and 9 bases lay between the germline ends.

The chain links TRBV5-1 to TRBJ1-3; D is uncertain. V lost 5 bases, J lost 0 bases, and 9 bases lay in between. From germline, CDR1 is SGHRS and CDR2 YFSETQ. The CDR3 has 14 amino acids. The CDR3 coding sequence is TGCGCCAGCAGGGTAGACTACTCTGGAAACACCATATATTTT. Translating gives CASRVDYSGNTIYF.

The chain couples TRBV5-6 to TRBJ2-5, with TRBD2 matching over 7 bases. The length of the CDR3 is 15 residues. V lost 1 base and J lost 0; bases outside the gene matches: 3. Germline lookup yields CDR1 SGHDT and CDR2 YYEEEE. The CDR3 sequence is CASSLFRGDQETQYF. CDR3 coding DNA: TGTGCCAGCAGCTTGTTCCGGGGGGACCAAGAGACCCAGTACTTC.

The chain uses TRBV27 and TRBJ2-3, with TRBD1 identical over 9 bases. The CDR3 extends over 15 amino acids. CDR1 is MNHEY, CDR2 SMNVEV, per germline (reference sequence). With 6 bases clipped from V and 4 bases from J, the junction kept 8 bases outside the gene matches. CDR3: CASRQTGGGADTQYF. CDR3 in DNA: TGTGCCAGCAGACAGACAGGGGGTGGGGCAGATACGCAGTATTTT.

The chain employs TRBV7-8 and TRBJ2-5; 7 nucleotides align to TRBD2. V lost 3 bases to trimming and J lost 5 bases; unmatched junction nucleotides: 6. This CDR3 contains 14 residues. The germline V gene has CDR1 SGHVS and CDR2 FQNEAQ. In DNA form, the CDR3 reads TGTGCCAGCAGCTTTTCAAGGACTAGGGAGACCCAGTACTTC. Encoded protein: CASSFSRTRETQYF.